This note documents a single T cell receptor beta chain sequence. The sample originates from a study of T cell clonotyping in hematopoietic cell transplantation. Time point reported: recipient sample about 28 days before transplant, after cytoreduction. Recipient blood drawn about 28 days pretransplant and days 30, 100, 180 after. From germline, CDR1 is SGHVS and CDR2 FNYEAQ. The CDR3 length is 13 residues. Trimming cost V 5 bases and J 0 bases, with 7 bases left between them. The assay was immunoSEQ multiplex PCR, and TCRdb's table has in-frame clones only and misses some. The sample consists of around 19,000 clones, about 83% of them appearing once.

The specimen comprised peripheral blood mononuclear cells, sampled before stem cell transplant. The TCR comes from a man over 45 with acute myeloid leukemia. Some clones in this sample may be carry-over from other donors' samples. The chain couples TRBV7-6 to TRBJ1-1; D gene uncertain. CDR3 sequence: CASSGDLNTEAFF. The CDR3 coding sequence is TGTGCCAGCAGCGGGGATCTGAACACTGAAGCTTTCTTT. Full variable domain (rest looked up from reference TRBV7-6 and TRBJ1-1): GAGVSQSPRYKVTKRGQDVALRCDPISGHVSLYWYRQALGQGPEFLTYFNYEAQQDKSGLPNDRFSAERPEGSISTLTIQRTEQRDSAMYRCASSGDLNTEAFFGQGTRLTVV.